What follows are 26 T cell receptor beta chains derived from one specimen sequenced in a study of cytomegalovirus exposure and HLA in healthy donors. The PCR made use of 60 Vbeta and 13 Jbeta primers. Libraries were prepared by immunoSEQ multiplex PCR; TCRdb keeps only in-frame clonotypes and omits some of them. The sample has 150,000 or so clones, 82% seen once. The sample consisted of PBMCs. These receptor sequences come from a man younger than 40 in good health and CMV-seropositive.

The V and J genes are TRBV21-1 and TRBJ2-3; TRBD2 was called by the table and not checked on the DNA. TRBV21-1 is a known pseudogene. This CDR3 is 16 amino acids long. CDR3 nucleotide sequence: TGTGCCAGCAGCAAAGGGCAGCTGGGAGGAACAGATACGCAGTATTTT. It encodes CASSKGQLGGTDTQYF.

The gene calls are TRBV5-1 and TRBJ2-1; no firm D call. V lost 0 bases, J lost 1 base, and 17 bases lay in between. Germline V gene lookup returns CDR1 SGHRS and CDR2 YFSETQ. The CDR3 runs to 18 residues. The DNA for the CDR3 is TGCGCCAGCAGCTTGGTCGACATAGGATTCCAGTCCTACAATGAGCAGTTCTTC. Its protein product is CASSLVDIGFQSYNEQFF.

V and J are TRBV7-2 and TRBJ2-7, with TRBD1 identical over 7 bases. CDR1 and CDR2 (germline): SGHTA, FQGNSA. With V trimmed by 6 bases and J by 5 bases, 10 bases remained unmatched. The CDR3 is 14 residues long. The CDR3: CASRGGLKAHEQYF. The CDR3 bases are TGTGCCAGCAGAGGGGGCTTAAAGGCCCACGAGCAGTACTTC.

CDR3 sequence reads: CASSLGNSGGVDTQYF. As DNA, the CDR3 is TGCGCCAGCAGCTTGGGAAACAGCGGGGGGGTAGATACGCAGTATTTT. V gene TRBV5-1 combines with J gene TRBJ2-3; TRBD2 agrees at 10 bases. This CDR3 has 16 residues. Germline values: CDR1 SGHRS, CDR2 YFSETQ. J gave up 5 bases and V 0 bases, and 6 bases lay outside the gene matches.

The V and J genes are TRBV28 and TRBJ1-5; 10 nucleotides agree with TRBD1. Trimming removed 2 bases from V and 3 bases from J; junction bases left unmatched: 4. The CDR3 spans 16 residues. Germline V CDR1 and CDR2: MDHEN, SYDVKM. This CDR3 reads CASSLTGTGDNQPQHF. In DNA, the CDR3 is TGTGCCAGCAGTTTAACCGGGACAGGGGACAATCAGCCCCAGCATTTT.

V usage is TRBV4-2 and J usage is TRBJ2-3; 7 bases align to TRBD2. With 0 bases clipped from V and 5 bases from J, the junction kept 5 bases outside the gene matches. This CDR3 spans 15 amino acids. Per germline, CDR1 LGHNA and CDR2 YNFKEQ. CDR3 DNA sequence: TGTGCCAGCAGCCAAGATCGGGGGGAAAAAGATACGCAGTATTTT. This codes for CASSQDRGEKDTQYF.

This clone has only one observation. The V gene is TRBV18, the J gene TRBJ1-6; 8 bases are shared with TRBD1. The CDR3 is 15 residues long. Unmatched junction bases numbered 4, after V lost 1 base and J lost 8 bases. Germline assignment: CDR1 KGHSH and CDR2 LQKENI. As DNA, the CDR3 is TGTGCCAGCTCACCACGAGCAGGGGGCGATTCACCCCTCCACTTT. It yields the protein CASSPRAGGDSPLHF.

The rearrangement joins TRBV5-8 to TRBJ2-7; D is undetermined. The CDR3 loop spans 13 amino acids. The germline V gene has CDR1 SGHTS and CDR2 YDEGEE. V lost 2 bases and J lost 3, with 9 bases in between. The CDR3 protein is CASSFTADYEQYF. Written as DNA, the CDR3 is TGTGCCAGCAGCTTTACAGCCGACTACGAGCAGTACTTC.

This clone appeared a single time. This rearrangement joins TRBV15 to TRBJ2-2; no clear D gene. V was shortened by 4 bases and J by 4 bases, with 10 bases between the two germline ends. This CDR3 has 14 amino acids. Germline CDR1 is LNHNV and CDR2 is YYDKDF (reference sequence). The CDR3 loop reads CATSNEPVTGELFF. CDR3 nucleotides: TGTGCCACCAGCAATGAACCAGTCACCGGGGAGCTGTTTTTT. Supplemented by reference TRBV15 and TRBJ2-2, the full variable domain reads DAMVIQNPRYQVTQFGKPVTLSCSQTLNHNVMYWYQQKSSQAPKLLFHYYDKDFNNEADTPDNFQSRRPNTSFCFLDIRSPGLGDTAMYLCATSNEPVTGELFFGEGSRLTVL.

V gene TRBV19 combines with J gene TRBJ2-7, with TRBD1 matching 8 bases. The CDR3 is 15 amino acids. Germline V CDR1 and CDR2: LNHDA, SQIVND (reference sequence). J gave up 7 bases and V 5 bases, and 13 bases lay outside the gene matches. The CDR3 spells CASSLWLQGAGEQYF. In DNA, the CDR3 is TGTGCCAGTAGTTTATGGCTCCAGGGGGCAGGAGAGCAGTACTTC.

The V gene is TRBV6-1, the J gene TRBJ2-3; TRBD2 agrees at 11 bases. Trimming at V came to 1 base and at J to 4 bases, leaving 4 bases not matched to a gene. Germline V lookup: CDR1 MNHNS, CDR2 SASEGT. This CDR3 spans 16 amino acids. CDR3 region: CASSEEVAGGPDTQYF. Here the CDR3 DNA reads TGTGCCAGCAGTGAAGAGGTAGCGGGAGGGCCAGATACGCAGTATTTT.

This chain links TRBV7-9 with TRBJ2-1; 8 bases are a match to TRBD1. Losses at the gene ends were 3 bases for V and 7 bases for J; bases not matched to a gene: 5. Germline values: CDR1 SEHNR, CDR2 FQNEAQ (reference sequence). This CDR3 contains 14 residues. CDR3 protein: CASSFGQGWNEQFF. In nucleotides, the CDR3 is TGTGCCAGCAGCTTCGGACAGGGATGGAATGAGCAGTTCTTC.

The chain couples TRBV18 to TRBJ2-5; D is possibly TRBD1 (6 bases). CDR3 length: 13 residues. Trimming removed 0 bases at V and 5 bases at J, with 7 bases between. Germline V gene lookup returns CDR1 KGHSH and CDR2 LQKENI. The DNA for the CDR3 is TGTGCCAGCTCACCACCAAGGGGGGAGACCCAGTACTTC. Protein sequence: CASSPPRGETQYF.

The V and J genes are TRBV4-1 and TRBJ1-4; D not resolved. The germline V gene encodes CDR1 MGHRA and CDR2 YSYEKL. The CDR3 is made up of 11 amino acids. V lost 2 bases and J lost 8, with 3 bases in between. CDR3 in DNA: TGCGCCAGCAGCCAATCAGAAAAACTGTTTTTT. It yields the protein CASSQSEKLFF.

This chain uses TRBV9 with TRBJ1-2; tentatively, D is TRBD1 (6 bases). The CDR3 has 14 residues. Germline V gene sequence: CDR1 SGDLS, CDR2 YYNGEE. V dropped 4 bases and J dropped 3 bases, with 13 bases sitting between them. The CDR3 here is CASSPLRGYYGYTF. DNA for the CDR3: TGTGCCAGCAGCCCCCTCAGGGGATACTATGGCTACACCTTC.

V gene TRBV28 combines with J gene TRBJ2-7; TRBD2 aligns across 10 bases. Germline lookup yields CDR1 MDHEN and CDR2 SYDVKM. V was pared by 2 bases and J by 6 bases, with 4 bases of the junction left unmatched. The CDR3 sequence is 14 residues long. CDR3 bases: TGTGCCAGCAGTTTAAGAACTAGCGGGGCCGAGCAGTACTTC. It encodes CASSLRTSGAEQYF. Combining the CDR3 with reference TRBV28 and TRBJ2-7 gives the whole variable domain DVKVTQSSRYLVKRTGEKVFLECVQDMDHENMFWYRQDPGLGLRLIYFSYDVKMKEKGDIPEGYSVSREKKERFSLILESASTNQTSMYLCASSLRTSGAEQYFGPGTRLTVT.

The chain uses TRBV6-5 and TRBJ2-7; D is undetermined. V lost 2 bases and J lost 2, with 10 bases in between. This CDR3 has 14 residues. Germline CDR1 is MNHEY and CDR2 is SVGAGI. In nucleotides, the CDR3 is TGTGCCAGCAGTTACGGGCAGGCCCCCTACGAGCAGTACTTC. Amino acid sequence: CASSYGQAPYEQYF.

The chain is built from TRBV28 and TRBJ1-6; 7 bases line up with TRBD1. In germline, CDR1 is MDHEN, CDR2 SYDVKM. The J segment lost 6 bases and the V segment lost 6 bases, leaving 5 bases of the junction unmatched. CDR3 length: 14 amino acids. This CDR3 is CASRPGTANSPLHF. The CDR3 bases are TGTGCCAGCAGGCCCGGGACAGCTAATTCACCCCTCCACTTT. The full variable domain, with the rest looked up from reference TRBV28 and TRBJ1-6, is DVKVTQSSRYLVKRTGEKVFLECVQDMDHENMFWYRQDPGLGLRLIYFSYDVKMKEKGDIPEGYSVSREKKERFSLILESASTNQTSMYLCASRPGTANSPLHFGNGTRLTVT.

V is TRBV28 and J is TRBJ2-3, with 9 bases matching TRBD2. This CDR3 has 16 residues. CDR1 and CDR2 (germline): MDHEN, SYDVKM. The junction had 10 bases not matched to a gene; V was cut back by 5 bases and J by 4 bases. In nucleotides, the CDR3 is TGTGCCAGCAGTGGGGCGTCGGCGGGAGGGGCAGATACGCAGTATTTT. This translates into CASSGASAGGADTQYF.

The chain uses TRBV27 and TRBJ1-1; 7 bases are a match to TRBD1. Germline V lookup: CDR1 MNHEY, CDR2 SMNVEV (reference sequence). This CDR3 region has 16 residues. V lost 5 bases and J lost 3; bases outside the gene matches: 12. Written as DNA, the CDR3 is TGTGCCAGCAGTAGCAGACAGGGCCTTTTGGACACTGAAGCTTTCTTT. Amino acid sequence: CASSSRQGLLDTEAFF.

This rearrangement joins TRBV19 to TRBJ1-3, with a weak D call TRBD1 (6 bases). Trimming left V 3 bases short and J 4 bases short, with 10 bases between. Germline V gives CDR1 LNHDA, CDR2 SQIVND (reference sequence). The CDR3 sequence is 14 residues long. CDR3 sequence reads: CASSMDSPGNTIYF. The CDR3, as DNA: TGTGCCAGTAGTATGGACAGCCCAGGAAACACCATATATTTT.

The CDR3 DNA reads as TGTGCCAGCAGTCCCCGTCGGGGGAATGAGCAGTTCTTC. This codes for CASSPRRGNEQFF. This chain connects TRBV28 to TRBJ2-1; perhaps TRBD2 as D (6 bases). Between the trimmed V and J ends, which lost 5 bases and 7 bases, there was a span of 12 bases. Germline V gene sequence: CDR1 MDHEN, CDR2 SYDVKM. CDR3 size: 13 residues.

The DNA of the CDR3 is TGTGCCAGCAGTTCACCGGGACACTCCCCTCCTGGCCTCCACTTT. This gives the protein CASSSPGHSPPGLHF. J is TRBJ1-6 and V is TRBV28; D might be TRBD1 (6 bases). The length of the CDR3 is 15 residues. The germline CDR1 and CDR2 sequences are MDHEN and SYDVKM. V lost 4 bases and J lost 15, with 22 bases in between.

The chain is built from TRBV6-1 and TRBJ2-3; 10 bases are shared with TRBD2. V lost 6 bases to trimming and J lost 4 bases; unmatched junction nucleotides: 7. The CDR3 is 15 residues long. The germline V gene has CDR1 MNHNS and CDR2 SASEGT. The DNA for the CDR3 is TGTGCCAGCAGGGAAAGCGGGGGGGCAGCAGATACGCAGTATTTT. Its protein product is CASRESGGAADTQYF.

CDR3 bases: TGTGCCAGTAGTATAACGTCCGGGAACAATGAGCAGTTCTTC. Protein: CASSITSGNNEQFF. The chain couples TRBV19 to TRBJ2-1, with a possible D match to TRBD2 (5 bases). The CDR3 extends over 14 amino acids. Trimming shortened V by 2 bases and J by 5 bases, and 10 bases separated the two germline ends. CDR1 LNHDA and CDR2 SQIVND come from the germline V gene (reference sequence).

V gene TRBV6-1 combines with J gene TRBJ2-7, with 9 bases identical to TRBD2. Germline CDR1 MNHNS, CDR2 SASEGT. The CDR3 has 13 amino acids. CDR3 nucleotide sequence: TGTGCGATCCGGACTAGCGAGACCTACGAGCAGTACTTC. Translated: CAIRTSETYEQYF.